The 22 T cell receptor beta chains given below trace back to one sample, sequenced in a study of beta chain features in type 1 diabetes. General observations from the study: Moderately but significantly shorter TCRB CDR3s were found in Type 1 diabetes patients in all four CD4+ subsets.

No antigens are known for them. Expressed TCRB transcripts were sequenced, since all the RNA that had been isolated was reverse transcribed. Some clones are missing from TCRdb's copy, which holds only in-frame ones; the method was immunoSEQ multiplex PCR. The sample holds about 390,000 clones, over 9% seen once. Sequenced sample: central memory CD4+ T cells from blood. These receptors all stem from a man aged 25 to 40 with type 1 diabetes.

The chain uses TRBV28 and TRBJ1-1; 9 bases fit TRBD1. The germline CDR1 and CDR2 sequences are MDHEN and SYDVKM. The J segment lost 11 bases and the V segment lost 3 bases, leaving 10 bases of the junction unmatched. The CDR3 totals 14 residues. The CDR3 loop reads CASSLPDRGRAAFF. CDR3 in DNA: TGTGCCAGCAGTTTGCCGGACAGGGGCCGGGCGGCTTTCTTT. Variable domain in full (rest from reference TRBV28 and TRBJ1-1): DVKVTQSSRYLVKRTGEKVFLECVQDMDHENMFWYRQDPGLGLRLIYFSYDVKMKEKGDIPEGYSVSREKKERFSLILESASTNQTSMYLCASSLPDRGRAAFFGQGTRLTVV.

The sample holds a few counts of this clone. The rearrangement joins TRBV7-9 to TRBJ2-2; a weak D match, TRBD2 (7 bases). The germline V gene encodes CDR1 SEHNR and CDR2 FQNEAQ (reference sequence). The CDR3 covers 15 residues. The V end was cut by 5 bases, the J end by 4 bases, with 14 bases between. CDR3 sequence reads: CASSPRGAGTGELFF. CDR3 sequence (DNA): TGTGCCAGCAGCCCTCGGGGGGCTGGCACCGGGGAGCTGTTTTTT.

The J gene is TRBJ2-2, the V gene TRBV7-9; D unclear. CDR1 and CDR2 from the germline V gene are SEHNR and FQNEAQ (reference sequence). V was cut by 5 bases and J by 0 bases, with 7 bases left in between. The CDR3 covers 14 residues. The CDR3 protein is CASSITANTGELFF. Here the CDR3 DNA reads TGTGCCAGCAGCATCACCGCGAACACCGGGGAGCTGTTTTTT.

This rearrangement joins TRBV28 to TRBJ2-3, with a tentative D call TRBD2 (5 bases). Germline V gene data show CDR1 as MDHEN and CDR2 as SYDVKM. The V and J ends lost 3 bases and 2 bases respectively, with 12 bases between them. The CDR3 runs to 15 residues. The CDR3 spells CASSFQAVPTDTQYF. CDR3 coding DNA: TGTGCCAGCAGTTTCCAAGCGGTCCCCACAGATACGCAGTATTTT.

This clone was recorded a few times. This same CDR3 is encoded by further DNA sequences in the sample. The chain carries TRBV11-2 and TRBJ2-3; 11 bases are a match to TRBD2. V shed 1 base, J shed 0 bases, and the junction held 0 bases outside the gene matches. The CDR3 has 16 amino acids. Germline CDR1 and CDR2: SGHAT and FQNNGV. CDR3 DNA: TGTGCCAGCAGCTTAGGGACTAGCGGGAGCACAGATACGCAGTATTTT. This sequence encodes CASSLGTSGSTDTQYF.

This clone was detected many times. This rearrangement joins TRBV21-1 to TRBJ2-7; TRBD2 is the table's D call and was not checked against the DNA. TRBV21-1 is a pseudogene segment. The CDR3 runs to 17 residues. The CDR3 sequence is CASSKGGAEFSSYEQYF. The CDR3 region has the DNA TGTGCCAGCAGCAAAGGTGGAGCGGAGTTTAGCTCCTACGAGCAGTACTTC.

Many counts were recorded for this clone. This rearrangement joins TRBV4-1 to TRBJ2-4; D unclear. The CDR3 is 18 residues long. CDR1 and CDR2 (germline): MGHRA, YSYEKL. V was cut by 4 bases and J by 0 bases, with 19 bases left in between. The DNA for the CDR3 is TGCGCCAGCAGCCCCGGACGACGAAGAAGCTTAGCCAAAAACATTCAGTACTTC. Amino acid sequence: CASSPGRRRSLAKNIQYF.

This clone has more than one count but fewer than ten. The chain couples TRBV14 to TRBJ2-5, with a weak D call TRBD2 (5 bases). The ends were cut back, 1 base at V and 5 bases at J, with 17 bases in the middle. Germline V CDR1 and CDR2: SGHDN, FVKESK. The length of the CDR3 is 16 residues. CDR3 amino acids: CASSQAVDSQRETQYF. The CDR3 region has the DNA TGTGCCAGCAGCCAAGCGGTGGACTCCCAGAGGGAGACCCAGTACTTC. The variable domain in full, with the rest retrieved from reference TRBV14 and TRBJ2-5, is EAGVTQFPSHSVIEKGQTVTLRCDPISGHDNLYWYRRVMGKEIKFLLHFVKESKQDESGMPNNRFLAERTGGTYSTLKVQPAELEDSGVYFCASSQAVDSQRETQYFGPGTRLLVL.

The CDR3 DNA is TGTGCCAGCATGGGGGATTTTCGGACCGGGGAGCTGTTTTTT. Protein product: CASMGDFRTGELFF. The chain carries TRBV6-5 and TRBJ2-2; D tentatively reads TRBD1 or TRBD2 (5 bases each). The CDR3 is 14 residues long. Germline CDR1 and CDR2: MNHEY and SVGAGI. Trimming cost V 7 bases and J 5 bases, with 14 bases left between them.

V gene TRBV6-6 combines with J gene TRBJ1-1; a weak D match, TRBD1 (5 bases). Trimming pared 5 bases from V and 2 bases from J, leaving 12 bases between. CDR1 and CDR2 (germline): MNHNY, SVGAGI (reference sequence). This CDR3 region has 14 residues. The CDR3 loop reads CASSRRRGNTEAFF. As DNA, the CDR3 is TGTGCCAGCAGTCGGCGGAGGGGAAACACTGAAGCTTTCTTT.

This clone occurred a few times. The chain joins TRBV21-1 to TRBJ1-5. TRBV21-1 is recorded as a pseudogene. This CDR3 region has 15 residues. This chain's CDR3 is CASSKAAARPEPQHF. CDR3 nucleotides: TGTGCCAGCAGCAAAGCGGCTGCGCGGCCCGAGCCCCAGCATTTT.

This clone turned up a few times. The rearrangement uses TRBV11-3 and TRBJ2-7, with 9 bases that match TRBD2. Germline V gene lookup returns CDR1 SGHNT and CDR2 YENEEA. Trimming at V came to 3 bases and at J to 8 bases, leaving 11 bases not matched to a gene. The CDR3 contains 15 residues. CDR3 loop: CASSFSGSSASQQYF. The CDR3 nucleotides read TGTGCCAGCAGCTTTAGCGGGAGCTCGGCGTCTCAGCAGTACTTC.

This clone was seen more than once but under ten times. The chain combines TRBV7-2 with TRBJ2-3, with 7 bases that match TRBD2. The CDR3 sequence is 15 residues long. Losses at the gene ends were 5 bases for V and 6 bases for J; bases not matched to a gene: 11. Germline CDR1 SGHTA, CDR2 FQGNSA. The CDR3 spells CASSLRTSKSDTQYF. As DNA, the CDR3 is TGTGCCAGCAGCCTCCGGACTAGTAAGTCGGATACGCAGTATTTT.

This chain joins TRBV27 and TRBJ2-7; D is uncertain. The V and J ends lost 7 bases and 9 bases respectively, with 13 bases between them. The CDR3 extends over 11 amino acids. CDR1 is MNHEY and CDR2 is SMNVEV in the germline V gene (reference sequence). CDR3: CASTETSGQYF. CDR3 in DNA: TGTGCCAGCACCGAAACATCAGGGCAGTACTTC.

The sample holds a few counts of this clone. CDR3 sequence reads: CASSRGADGSYNEQFF. The CDR3 nucleotides read TGTGCCAGCTCACGCGGGGCCGACGGCTCCTACAATGAGCAGTTCTTC. The gene calls are TRBV18 and TRBJ2-1, with D possibly being TRBD2 (6 bases). The CDR3 spans 16 residues. CDR1 is KGHSH and CDR2 is LQKENI in the germline V gene. The V end lost 4 bases, the J end lost 0 bases, and 13 bases lay between the germline ends. Full variable domain (remainder filled in from reference TRBV18 and TRBJ2-1): NAGVMQNPRHLVRRRGQEARLRCSPMKGHSHVYWYRQLPEEGLKFMVYLQKENIIDESGMPKERFSAEFPKEGPSILRIQQVVRGDSAAYFCASSRGADGSYNEQFFGPGTRLTVL.

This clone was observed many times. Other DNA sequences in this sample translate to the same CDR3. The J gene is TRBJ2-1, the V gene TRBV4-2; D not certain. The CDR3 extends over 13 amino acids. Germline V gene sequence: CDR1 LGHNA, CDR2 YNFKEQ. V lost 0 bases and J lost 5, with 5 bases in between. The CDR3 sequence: CASSQDRDNEQFF. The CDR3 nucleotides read TGTGCCAGCAGCCAAGATCGAGACAATGAGCAGTTCTTC.

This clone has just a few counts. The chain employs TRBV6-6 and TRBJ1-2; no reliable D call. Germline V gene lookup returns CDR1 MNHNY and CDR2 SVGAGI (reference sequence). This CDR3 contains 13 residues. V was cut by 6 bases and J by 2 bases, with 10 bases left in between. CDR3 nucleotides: TGTGCCAGCAGAGTTGACGGCAACTATGGCTACACCTTC. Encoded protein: CASRVDGNYGYTF.

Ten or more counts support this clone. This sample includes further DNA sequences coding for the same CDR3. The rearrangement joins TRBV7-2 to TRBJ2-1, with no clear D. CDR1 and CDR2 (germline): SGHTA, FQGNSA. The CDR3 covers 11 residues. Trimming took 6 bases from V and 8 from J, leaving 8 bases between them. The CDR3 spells CASSSDHEQFF. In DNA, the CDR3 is TGTGCCAGCAGTTCCGACCATGAGCAGTTCTTC. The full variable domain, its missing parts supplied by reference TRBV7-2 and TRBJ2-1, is GAGVSQSPSNKVTEKGKDVELRCDPISGHTALYWYRQSLGQGLEFLIYFQGNSAPDKSGLPSDRFSAERTGGSVSTLTIQRTQQEDSAVYLCASSSDHEQFFGPGTRLTVL.

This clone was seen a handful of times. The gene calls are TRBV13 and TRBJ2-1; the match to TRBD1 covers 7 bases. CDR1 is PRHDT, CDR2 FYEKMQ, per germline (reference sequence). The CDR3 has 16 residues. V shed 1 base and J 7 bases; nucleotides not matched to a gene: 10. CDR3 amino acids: CASSLERDRVKNEQFF. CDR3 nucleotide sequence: TGTGCCAGCAGCTTAGAGCGCGACAGGGTAAAAAATGAGCAGTTCTTC.

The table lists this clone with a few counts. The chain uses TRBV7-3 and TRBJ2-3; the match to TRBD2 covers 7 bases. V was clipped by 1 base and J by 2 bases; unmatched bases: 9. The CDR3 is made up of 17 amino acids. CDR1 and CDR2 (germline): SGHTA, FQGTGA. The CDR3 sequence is CASSLRLGGGATDTQYF. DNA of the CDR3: TGTGCCAGCAGCTTAAGGTTAGGCGGGGGAGCCACAGATACGCAGTATTTT.

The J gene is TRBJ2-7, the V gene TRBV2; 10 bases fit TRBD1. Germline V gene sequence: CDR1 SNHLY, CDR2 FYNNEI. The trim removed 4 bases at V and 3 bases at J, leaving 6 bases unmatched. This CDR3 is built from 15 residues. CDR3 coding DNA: TGTGCCAGCAGTGCCGGGACAGGGGATCTCTACGAGCAGTACTTC. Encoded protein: CASSAGTGDLYEQYF.

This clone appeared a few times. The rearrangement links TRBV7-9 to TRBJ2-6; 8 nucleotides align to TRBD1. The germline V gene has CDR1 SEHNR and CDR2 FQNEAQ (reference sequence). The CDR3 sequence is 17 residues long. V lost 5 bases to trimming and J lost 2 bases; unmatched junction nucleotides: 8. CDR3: CASSPPTGEAGANVLTF. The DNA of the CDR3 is TGTGCCAGCAGCCCCCCGACAGGGGAGGCTGGGGCCAACGTCCTGACTTTC.